Here is one TCR beta chain with its context. Its antigen has not been determined. It has no much larger one-base neighbor in the sample; base qualities were not kept. The sample originates from a study of graft-versus-host responses after intestinal transplantation (dated by TCRdb to the early 2020s). Looking at the study overall: Multivisceral, liver-intestinal, or isolated intestinal transplants were received by the recipients. To identify alloreactive clones, pre-transplant mixed lymphocyte reaction products were sequenced and then compared with unstimulated pre-transplant donor and recipient T cells. Samples from a few later patients were sequenced in-house on an Illumina MiSeq with MiXCR processing rather than by the commercial service. After intestinal transplantation, graft-versus-host and host-versus-graft alloreactive T cell clones in the graft, circulation and bone marrow were tracked using bulk TCR-beta CDR3 sequencing. The cohort enrolled around 23 intestinal transplant recipients including one retransplant, and 3 patients lacking pretransplant specimens were excluded. Donor T cell macrochimerism was defined as a peak of at least 4% donor T cells among recipient peripheral blood mononuclear cells. Every recipient was given anti-thymocyte globulin induction, followed by about 3 years of maintenance tacrolimus and steroids. Overall study outcomes, separate from this receptor: Early after transplant, peak levels of circulating GvH clones were found to be associated with declines in HvG clones. Conclusions were limited by the relatively low number and heterogeneity of intestinal transplant patients. In patients with donor T cell macrochimerism, the allografts had high GvH to HvG T cell clonal ratios. GvH clones were detected in recipient bone marrow, and some appeared earlier in ileal mucosa or blood, consistent with an intestinal mucosal origin.

Libraries were built with the immunoSEQ multiplex PCR assay. For most patients, genomic DNA was isolated with the Qiagen DNeasy Blood and Tissue Kit and sent frozen to Adaptive Biotechnologies for TCR sequencing. For most patients, high-throughput TCR-beta CDR3 sequencing of genomic DNA was performed by Adaptive Biotechnologies. The study's own analysis went as follows. Adaptive's ImmunoSEQ software supplied the TCR sequencing data for 15 to 20 patients, while MiXCR and VDJtools were used to process three other patients. To correct CD4 versus CD8 sorting errors, any sequence found in both subsets at a frequency ratio below 5:1 was removed. CDR3 nucleotide sequences shared by donor and recipient were removed because the origin of these sequences could not be assigned. At least 2-fold expansion over unstimulated cells and a minimum CFSE-low frequency of 0.002% (template counts) or 0.001% (read counts) were required for clones to be classified as alloreactive. Clones detected in sequenced pre-transplant spleen, lymph node, or MLR CFSE-low populations of the donor or recipient were defined as mappable. The cumulative frequency of alloreactive clones was calculated as a percentage of all sequences, weighted by copy number. TCRdb mirrors the immuneACCESS table, restricted to in-frame sequences. Some clones are absent from its copies; in checked studies, under half trace to an unresolved V gene, and the reason for the others is unknown. Clonal size and the V and J genes are those of that table, whereas D and trimming came from the DNA. Present in this sample are approximately 130,000 clones, around nine tenths of which were seen just once. The ten largest clones take up around 0.16% of the sample.

V is pared back by 5 bases and J by 9 bases, with 12 bases lying between the germline termini. CDR1 is given as MNHEY and CDR2 as SMNVEV, both from the germline V gene (reference sequence). There are 12 amino acids in the CDR3, from cysteine to phenylalanine inclusive. The entry retains the CDR3 DNA only, 36 bases that are in frame from base 1. Reading the label with the study, this specimen's time point is: cells obtained before transplantation from donor or recipient. CD3+CD4+ and CD3+CD8+ populations were FACS-sorted from unstimulated pre-transplant donor and recipient cells taken from spleen or lymph nodes.

The receptor was derived from a human donor who received an intestinal transplant. The V gene is TRBV27 and the J gene is TRBJ2-3, with TRBD2 tentatively as D gene (5 bases match). The material was unstimulated CD4+ T cells sorted from spleen or lymph node cells, obtained before intestinal transplant. The DNA sequence is as follows: TGTGCCAGCAGTCGGGGAGCCAGAACGCAGTATTTT. The resulting protein is CASSRGARTQYF.